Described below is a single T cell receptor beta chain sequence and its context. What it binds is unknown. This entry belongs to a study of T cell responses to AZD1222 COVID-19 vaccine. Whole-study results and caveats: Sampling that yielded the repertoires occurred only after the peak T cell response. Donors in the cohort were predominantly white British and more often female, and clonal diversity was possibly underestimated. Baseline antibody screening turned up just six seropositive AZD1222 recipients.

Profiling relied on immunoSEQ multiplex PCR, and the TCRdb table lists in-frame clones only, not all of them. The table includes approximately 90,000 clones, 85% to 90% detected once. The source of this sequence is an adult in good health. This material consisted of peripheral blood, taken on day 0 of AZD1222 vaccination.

In DNA form, the CDR3 reads TGCGCCAGCAGCCGCCTTGTGGCTGAAAAACTGTTTTTT. Translated: CASSRLVAEKLFF. This chain connects TRBV5-1 to TRBJ1-4; D is unclear. The CDR3 sequence is 13 residues long. The germline gives CDR1 SGHRS, CDR2 YFSETQ. Trimming left V 4 bases short and J 7 bases short, with 11 bases between.